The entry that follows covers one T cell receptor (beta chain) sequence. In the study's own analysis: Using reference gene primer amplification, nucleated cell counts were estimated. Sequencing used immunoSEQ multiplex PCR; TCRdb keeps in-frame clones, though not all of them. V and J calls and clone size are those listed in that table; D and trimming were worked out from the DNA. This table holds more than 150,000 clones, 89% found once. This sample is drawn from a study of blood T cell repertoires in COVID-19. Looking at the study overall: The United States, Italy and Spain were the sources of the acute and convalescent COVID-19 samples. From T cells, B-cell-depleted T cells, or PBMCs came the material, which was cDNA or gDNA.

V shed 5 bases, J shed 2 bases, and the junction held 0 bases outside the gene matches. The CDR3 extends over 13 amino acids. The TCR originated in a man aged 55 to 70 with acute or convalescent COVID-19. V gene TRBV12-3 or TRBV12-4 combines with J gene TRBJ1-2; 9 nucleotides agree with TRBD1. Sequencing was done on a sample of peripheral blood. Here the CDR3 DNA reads TGTGCCAGCAGTGGACAGGGGAACTATGGCTACACCTTC. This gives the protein CASSGQGNYGYTF.